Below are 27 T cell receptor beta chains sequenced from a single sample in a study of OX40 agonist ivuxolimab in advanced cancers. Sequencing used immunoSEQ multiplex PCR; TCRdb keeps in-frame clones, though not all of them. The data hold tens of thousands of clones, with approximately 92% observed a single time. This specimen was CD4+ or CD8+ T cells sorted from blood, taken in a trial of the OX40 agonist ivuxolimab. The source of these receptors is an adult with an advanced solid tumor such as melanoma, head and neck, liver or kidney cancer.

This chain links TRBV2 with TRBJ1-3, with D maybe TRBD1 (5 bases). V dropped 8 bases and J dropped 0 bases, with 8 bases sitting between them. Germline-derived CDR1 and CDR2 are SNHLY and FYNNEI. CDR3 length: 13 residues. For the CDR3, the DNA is TGTGCCAGCGGACATAGCTCTGGAAACACCATATATTTT. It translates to CASGHSSGNTIYF.

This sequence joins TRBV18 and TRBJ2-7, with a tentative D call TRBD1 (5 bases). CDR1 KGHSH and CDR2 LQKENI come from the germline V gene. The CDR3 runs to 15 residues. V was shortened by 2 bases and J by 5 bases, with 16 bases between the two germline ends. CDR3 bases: TGTGCCAGCTCACCAGGGGAAGGGGCTACCCACGAGCAGTACTTC. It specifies CASSPGEGATHEQYF.

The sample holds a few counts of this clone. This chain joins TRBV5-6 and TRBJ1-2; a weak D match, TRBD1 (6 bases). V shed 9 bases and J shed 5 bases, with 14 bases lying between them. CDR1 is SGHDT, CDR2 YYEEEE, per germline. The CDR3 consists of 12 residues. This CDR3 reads CATHGQSYGYTF. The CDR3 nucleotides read TGTGCCACCCATGGACAGAGTTATGGCTACACCTTC.

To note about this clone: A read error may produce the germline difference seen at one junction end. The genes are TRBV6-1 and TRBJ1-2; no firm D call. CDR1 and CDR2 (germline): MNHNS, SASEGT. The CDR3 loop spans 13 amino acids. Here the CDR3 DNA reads TGTGCCAGCAGCGAAGGAGGCCTCTTGGGCTACACCTTC. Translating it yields CASSEGGLLGYTF.

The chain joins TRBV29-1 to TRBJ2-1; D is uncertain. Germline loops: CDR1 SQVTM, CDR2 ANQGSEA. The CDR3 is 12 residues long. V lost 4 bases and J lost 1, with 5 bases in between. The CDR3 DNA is TGCAGCGTTGGTGCATCCTACAATGAGCAGTTCTTC. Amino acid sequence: CSVGASYNEQFF.

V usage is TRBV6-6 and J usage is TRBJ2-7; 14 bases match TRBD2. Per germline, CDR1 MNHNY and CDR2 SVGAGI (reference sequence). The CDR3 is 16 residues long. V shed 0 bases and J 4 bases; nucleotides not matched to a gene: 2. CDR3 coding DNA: TGTGCCAGCAGTTACTCCGGGACTAGCGGGAGATACGAGCAGTACTTC. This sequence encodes CASSYSGTSGRYEQYF.

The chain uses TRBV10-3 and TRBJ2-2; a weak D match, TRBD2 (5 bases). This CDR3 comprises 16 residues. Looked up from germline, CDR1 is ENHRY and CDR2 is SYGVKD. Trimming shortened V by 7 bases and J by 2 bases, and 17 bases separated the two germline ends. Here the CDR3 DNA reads TGTGCCATCAATCGGGAACAGTCTTTCAACACCGGGGAGCTGTTTTTT. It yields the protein CAINREQSFNTGELFF.

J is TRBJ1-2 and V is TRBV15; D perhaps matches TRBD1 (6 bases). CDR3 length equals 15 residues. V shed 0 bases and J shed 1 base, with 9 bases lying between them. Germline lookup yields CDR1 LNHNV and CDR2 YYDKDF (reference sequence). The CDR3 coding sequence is TGTGCCACCAGCAGAGATCGGACAGTTAACTATGGCTACACCTTC. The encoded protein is CATSRDRTVNYGYTF.

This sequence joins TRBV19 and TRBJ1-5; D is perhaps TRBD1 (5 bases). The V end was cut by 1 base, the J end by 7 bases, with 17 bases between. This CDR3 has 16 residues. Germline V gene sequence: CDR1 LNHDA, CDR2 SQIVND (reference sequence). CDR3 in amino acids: CASSIVGPSDGQPQHF. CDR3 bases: TGTGCCAGTAGTATAGTGGGACCATCAGACGGGCAGCCCCAGCATTTT.

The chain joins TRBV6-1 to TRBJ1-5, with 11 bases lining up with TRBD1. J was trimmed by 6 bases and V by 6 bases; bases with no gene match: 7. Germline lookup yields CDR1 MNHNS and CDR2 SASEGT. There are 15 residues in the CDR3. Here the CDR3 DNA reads TGTGCCAGCAGCCCGGACAGGGGGCTCAGTCAGCCCCAGCATTTT. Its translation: CASSPDRGLSQPQHF.

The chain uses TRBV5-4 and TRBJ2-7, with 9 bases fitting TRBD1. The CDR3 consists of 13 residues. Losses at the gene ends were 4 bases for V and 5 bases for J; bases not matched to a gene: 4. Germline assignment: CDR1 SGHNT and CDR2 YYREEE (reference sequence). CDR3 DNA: TGTGCCAGCAGCAAGGGACAGGGCGACGAGCAGTACTTC. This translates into CASSKGQGDEQYF. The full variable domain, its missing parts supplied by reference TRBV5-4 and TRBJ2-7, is ETGVTQSPTHLIKTRGQQVTLRCSSQSGHNTVSWYQQALGQGPQFIFQYYREEENGRGNFPPRFSGLQFPNYSSELNVNALELDDSALYLCASSKGQGDEQYFGPGTRLTVT.

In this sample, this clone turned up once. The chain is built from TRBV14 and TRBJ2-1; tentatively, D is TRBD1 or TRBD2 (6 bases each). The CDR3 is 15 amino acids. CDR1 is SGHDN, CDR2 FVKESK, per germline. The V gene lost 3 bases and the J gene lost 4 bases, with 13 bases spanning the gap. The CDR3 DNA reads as TGTGCCAGCAGCCATGCCGGGGGCCTTTACAATGAGCAGTTCTTC. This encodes CASSHAGGLYNEQFF.

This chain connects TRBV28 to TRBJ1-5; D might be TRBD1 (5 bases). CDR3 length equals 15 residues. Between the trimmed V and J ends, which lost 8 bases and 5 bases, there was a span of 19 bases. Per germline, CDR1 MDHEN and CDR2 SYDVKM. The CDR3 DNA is TGTGCCAGCGGTACCCAGGGTGACGAAGATCAGCCCCAGCATTTT. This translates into CASGTQGDEDQPQHF.

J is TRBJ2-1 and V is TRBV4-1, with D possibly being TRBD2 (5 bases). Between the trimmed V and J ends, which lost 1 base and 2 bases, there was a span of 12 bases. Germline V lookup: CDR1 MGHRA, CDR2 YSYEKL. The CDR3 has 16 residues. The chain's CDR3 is CASSQGQGLTYNEQFF. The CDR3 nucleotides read TGCGCCAGCAGCCAAGGCCAAGGACTTACCTACAATGAGCAGTTCTTC.

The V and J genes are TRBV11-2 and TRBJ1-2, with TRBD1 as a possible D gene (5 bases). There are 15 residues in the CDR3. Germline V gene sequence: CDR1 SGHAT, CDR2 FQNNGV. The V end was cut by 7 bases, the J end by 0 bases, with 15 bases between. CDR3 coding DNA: TGTGCCAGCAACCGGTGGGGGTTTGCTAACTATGGCTACACCTTC. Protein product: CASNRWGFANYGYTF.

The DNA for the CDR3 is TGTGCCAGCAGCCAATACCCCACCGGGGAGCTGTTTTTT. It codes for CASSQYPTGELFF. The chain has TRBV14 and TRBJ2-2; no firm D call. V was clipped by 2 bases and J by 4 bases, with 5 bases between them. CDR3 length: 13 amino acids. CDR1 is SGHDN and CDR2 is FVKESK in the germline V gene.

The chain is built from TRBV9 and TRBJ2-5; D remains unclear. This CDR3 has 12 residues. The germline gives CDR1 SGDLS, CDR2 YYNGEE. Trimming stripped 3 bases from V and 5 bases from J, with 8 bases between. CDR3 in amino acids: CASSGPRETQYF. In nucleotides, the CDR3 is TGTGCCAGCAGCGGGCCCCGGGAGACCCAGTACTTC.

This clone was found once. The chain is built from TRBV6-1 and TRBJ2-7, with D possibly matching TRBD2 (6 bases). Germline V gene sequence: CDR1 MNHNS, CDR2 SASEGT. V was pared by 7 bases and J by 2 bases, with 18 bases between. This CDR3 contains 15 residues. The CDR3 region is CASTPRGGGTYEQYF. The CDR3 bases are TGTGCCAGCACCCCCCGAGGCGGCGGGACCTACGAGCAGTACTTC.

CDR3 sequence reads: CASSKAVLGQRNQPQHF. CDR3 DNA: TGTGCCAGCAGCAAAGCCGTACTTGGACAGAGAAATCAGCCCCAGCATTTT. The rearrangement links TRBV21-1 to TRBJ1-5; the D segment call TRBD1 is taken from the table without a DNA check. TRBV21-1 is tagged as a pseudogene. This CDR3 region has 17 residues.

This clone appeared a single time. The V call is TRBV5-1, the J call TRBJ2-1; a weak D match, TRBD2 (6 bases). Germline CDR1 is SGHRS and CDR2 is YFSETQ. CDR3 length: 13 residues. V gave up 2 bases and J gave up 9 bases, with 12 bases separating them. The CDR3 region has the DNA TGCGCCAGCAGCTTTGGTGAGCGGGCTGAGCAGTTCTTC. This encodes CASSFGERAEQFF. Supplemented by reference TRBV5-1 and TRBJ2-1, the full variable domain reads KAGVTQTPRYLIKTRGQQVTLSCSPISGHRSVSWYQQTPGQGLQFLFEYFSETQRNKGNFPGRFSGRQFSNSRSEMNVSTLELGDSALYLCASSFGERAEQFFGPGTRLTVL.

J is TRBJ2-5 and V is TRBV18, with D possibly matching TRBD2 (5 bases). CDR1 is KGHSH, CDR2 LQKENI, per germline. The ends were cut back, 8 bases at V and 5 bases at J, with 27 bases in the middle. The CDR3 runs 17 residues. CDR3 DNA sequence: TGTGCCAGCAAAAAAACGGGCCGGGAAAGAATCGCCGAGACCCAGTACTTC. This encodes CASKKTGRERIAETQYF. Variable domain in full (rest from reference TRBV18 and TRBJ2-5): NAGVMQNPRHLVRRRGQEARLRCSPMKGHSHVYWYRQLPEEGLKFMVYLQKENIIDESGMPKERFSAEFPKEGPSILRIQQVVRGDSAAYFCASKKTGRERIAETQYFGPGTRLLVL.

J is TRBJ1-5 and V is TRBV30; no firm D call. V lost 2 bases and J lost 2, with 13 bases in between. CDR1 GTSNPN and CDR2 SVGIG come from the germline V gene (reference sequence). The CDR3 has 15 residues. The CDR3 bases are TGTGCCTGGAGTCCGGAAAGTAGGGGCAATCAGCCCCAGCATTTT. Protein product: CAWSPESRGNQPQHF.

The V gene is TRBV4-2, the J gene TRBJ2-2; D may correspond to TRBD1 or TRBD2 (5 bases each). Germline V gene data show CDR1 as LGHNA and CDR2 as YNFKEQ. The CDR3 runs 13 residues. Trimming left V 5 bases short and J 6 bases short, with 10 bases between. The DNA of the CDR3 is TGTGCCAGCAGCTGGGGGTGGGCCGGGGAGCTGTTTTTT. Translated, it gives CASSWGWAGELFF.

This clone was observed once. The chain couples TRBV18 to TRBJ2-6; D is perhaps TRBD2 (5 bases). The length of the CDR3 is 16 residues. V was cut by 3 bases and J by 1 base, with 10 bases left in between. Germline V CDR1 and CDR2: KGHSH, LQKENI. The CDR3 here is CASSPALASGANVLTF. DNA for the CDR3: TGTGCCAGCTCACCGGCTTTAGCGTCTGGGGCCAACGTCCTGACTTTC.

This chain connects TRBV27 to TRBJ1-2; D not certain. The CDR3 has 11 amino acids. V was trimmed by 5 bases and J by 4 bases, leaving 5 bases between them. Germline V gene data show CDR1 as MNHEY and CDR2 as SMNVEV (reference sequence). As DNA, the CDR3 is TGTGCCAGCAGTCTTCCCTATGGCTACACCTTC. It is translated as CASSLPYGYTF.

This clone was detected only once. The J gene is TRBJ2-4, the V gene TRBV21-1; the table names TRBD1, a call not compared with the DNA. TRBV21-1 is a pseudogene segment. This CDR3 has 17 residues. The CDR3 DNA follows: TGTGCCAGCAGCAAAGCGCTGGACAGCCTAGCCAAAAACATTCAGTACTTC. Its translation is CASSKALDSLAKNIQYF.

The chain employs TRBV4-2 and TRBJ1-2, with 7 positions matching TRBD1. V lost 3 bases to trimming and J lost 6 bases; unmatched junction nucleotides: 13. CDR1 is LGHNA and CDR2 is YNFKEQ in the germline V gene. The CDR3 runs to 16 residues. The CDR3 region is CASSQDRDSLRDGYTF. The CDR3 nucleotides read TGTGCCAGCAGCCAGGATCGGGACAGCCTCCGGGATGGCTACACCTTC.